This T cell receptor (beta chain) was observed in a study of neurological immune-mediated disorders. The V end lost 5 bases, the J end lost 7 bases, and 14 bases lay between the germline ends. CDR1 is SQVTM, CDR2 ANQGSEA, per germline. The CDR3 is made up of 12 amino acids. Unsorted libraries were prepared from 2 million PBMCs held at -80 C. This clonotype has at least ten counts. The antigen remains unidentified. Study results and caveats: Healthy controls had more TCR clonal expansion than multiple sclerosis, which showed the least, whereas HTLV-1-associated myelopathy showed the most.

A 10-nucleotide random UMI tagged transcripts in template-switch 5'RACE cDNA synthesis. Every sequencing run drew on 15-18 subjects and yielded over 190 million TCR-beta sequences. TCRdb reanalysed the 5' RACE reads using MiXCR and keeps one entry per CDR3 protein. The data show 55,000 to 75,000 distinct CDR3 sequences, roughly 13% seen once. The chain combines TRBV29-1 with TRBJ1-2; weak D call: TRBD1 (5 bases). The clonotype was recovered from a woman aged 55 to 70 with HTLV-1-associated myelopathy (HAM/TSP). Material for sequencing was PBMCs. The CDR3 DNA follows: TGCAGCGTTCATTTGGGGGTAGCTGGCTACACCTTC. This translates into CSVHLGVAGYTF.